One sample yielded the 24 T cell receptor beta chains listed below, sequenced in a study of shared clonotypes between healthy human individuals. Naive CD8 cells comprised CD45RO-negative, CCR7-positively selected cells, excluding terminally differentiated effector memory CD45RA+ cells. Produced via immunoSEQ multiplex PCR; TCRdb's table is partial and in-frame only. In the table there are roughly 570,000 clones, about 98% of which are singletons. Input material: naive CD8+ T cells sorted from blood. The receptors derive from a young man in good health.

This chain uses TRBV11-2 with TRBJ2-1, with D hard to call. Per germline, CDR1 SGHAT and CDR2 FQNNGV. The CDR3 has 12 residues. V lost 7 bases and J 2 bases, leaving 6 bases between the germline ends. CDR3 loop: CASTDAYNEQFF. CDR3 DNA: TGTGCCAGCACCGACGCCTACAATGAGCAGTTCTTC.

V and J are TRBV7-9 and TRBJ1-2, with D tentatively TRBD1 (5 bases). The germline V and J ends were trimmed by 4 bases and 4 bases, with 10 bases remaining between them. This CDR3 comprises 13 residues. The germline V gene has CDR1 SEHNR and CDR2 FQNEAQ (reference sequence). For the CDR3, the DNA is TGTGCCAGCAGCTCCGACAGCTTCTATGGCTACACCTTC. The encoded protein is CASSSDSFYGYTF.

This chain connects TRBV11-2 to TRBJ2-1, with 9 bases lining up with TRBD1. Trimming removed 5 bases from V and 7 bases from J; junction bases left unmatched: 9. The CDR3 extends over 15 amino acids. In germline, CDR1 is SGHAT, CDR2 FQNNGV. The DNA of the CDR3 is TGTGCCAGCAGCCCCGGACAGGGGCTTGGGAATGAGCAGTTCTTC. It specifies CASSPGQGLGNEQFF.

The chain has TRBV7-9 and TRBJ2-1; 13 bases are a match to TRBD2. CDR3 length: 15 residues. Germline CDR1 and CDR2: SEHNR and FQNEAQ (reference sequence). The trim removed 5 bases at V and 7 bases at J, leaving 5 bases unmatched. The DNA of the CDR3 is TGTGCCAGCAGCCCGGGACTAGCGGGACTTAATGAGCAGTTCTTC. Translated: CASSPGLAGLNEQFF.

The CDR3 nucleotides are TGTGCCAGCAGTTACTATGGGAATGAGCAGTTCTTC. This gives the protein CASSYYGNEQFF. The V gene is TRBV6-6, the J gene TRBJ2-1; D not certain. The CDR3 is 12 residues long. V lost 1 base and J 7 bases, leaving 5 bases between the germline ends. Germline assignment: CDR1 MNHNY and CDR2 SVGAGI (reference sequence).

V gene TRBV9 combines with J gene TRBJ2-2; unclear D gene. Per the germline V gene, CDR1 is SGDLS and CDR2 is YYNGEE. V lost 0 bases, J lost 6 bases, and 9 bases lay in between. The CDR3 length is 14 residues. The DNA for the CDR3 is TGTGCCAGCAGCGTAGTAGGTGCGCCCGGGGAGCTGTTTTTT. Translation: CASSVVGAPGELFF.

The genes are TRBV11-2 and TRBJ2-1; D is unclear. Deletions cut 1 base from V and 6 bases from J, with 13 bases between. Germline CDR1 SGHAT, CDR2 FQNNGV. This CDR3 is 15 amino acids long. The CDR3, as DNA: TGTGCCAGCAGCTTAGTTGGTGGCGGAAGCAATGAGCAGTTCTTC. Residues: CASSLVGGGSNEQFF.

This chain joins TRBV27 and TRBJ2-3, with 8 bases fitting TRBD2. Germline CDR1 and CDR2: MNHEY and SMNVEV (reference sequence). This CDR3 region has 14 residues. V dropped 6 bases and J dropped 3; count of bases not matched to a gene: 5. CDR3 region: CASSGGAFTDTQYF. Written as DNA, the CDR3 is TGTGCCAGCAGCGGGGGGGCATTTACAGATACGCAGTATTTT.

The V and J genes are TRBV7-9 and TRBJ2-1, with 8 bases lining up with TRBD1. CDR1 SEHNR and CDR2 FQNEAQ come from the germline V gene (reference sequence). The CDR3 runs to 14 residues. V shed 4 bases, J shed 8 bases, and the junction held 7 bases outside the gene matches. CDR3 protein: CASSSQGGEDEQFF. The CDR3 nucleotides read TGTGCCAGCAGCTCACAGGGGGGAGAAGATGAGCAGTTCTTC.

A word on this clone: Additional DNA sequences in this sample encode the identical CDR3. This sequence joins TRBV27 and TRBJ2-1, with D unresolved. The CDR3 runs 11 residues. Trimming stripped 8 bases from V and 0 bases from J, with 2 bases between. From germline, CDR1 is MNHEY and CDR2 SMNVEV (reference sequence). CDR3 bases: TGTGCCAGCCTCTCCTACAATGAGCAGTTCTTC. Translating gives CASLSYNEQFF.

V gene TRBV6-5 combines with J gene TRBJ2-5, with 7 bases matching TRBD1. CDR1 is MNHEY and CDR2 is SVGAGI in the germline V gene. This CDR3 is built from 14 residues. Germline trimming cut 5 bases from V and 1 base from J; bases unmatched to any gene: 4. The CDR3 reads CASSNRGTQETQYF. The CDR3 region has the DNA TGTGCCAGCAGTAACAGGGGAACCCAAGAGACCCAGTACTTC.

The V call is TRBV30, the J call TRBJ2-1; tentative D call: TRBD1 (5 bases). The germline V gene has CDR1 GTSNPN and CDR2 SVGIG (reference sequence). V was pared by 0 bases and J by 5 bases, with 8 bases between. CDR3 length: 13 amino acids. DNA for the CDR3: TGTGCCTGGAGTGTACTGGACAACAATGAGCAGTTCTTC. Its protein is CAWSVLDNNEQFF.

The chain joins TRBV28 to TRBJ2-2, with D possibly TRBD1 on 5 matching bases. The V gene lost 5 bases and the J gene lost 6 bases, with 16 bases spanning the gap. Germline V lookup: CDR1 MDHEN, CDR2 SYDVKM. This CDR3 is 15 amino acids long. Here the CDR3 DNA reads TGTGCCAGCAGTCGCCCAGGGAATATACCCGGGGAGCTGTTTTTT. Translating gives CASSRPGNIPGELFF.

The rearrangement links TRBV5-1 to TRBJ1-2; TRBD1 agrees at 8 bases. This CDR3 has 14 amino acids. Germline V CDR1 and CDR2: SGHRS, YFSETQ. With 0 bases clipped from V and 6 bases from J, the junction kept 4 bases outside the gene matches. For the CDR3, the DNA is TGCGCCAGCAGCTTGGCAGACAGGGGTGATGGCTACACCTTC. Translating gives CASSLADRGDGYTF.

The chain carries TRBV9 and TRBJ2-3, with 7 positions matching TRBD2. CDR1 is SGDLS, CDR2 YYNGEE, per germline. Germline trimming cut 0 bases from V and 6 bases from J; bases unmatched to any gene: 7. CDR3 length: 15 residues. CDR3 sequence reads: CASSVAAGESDTQYF. CDR3 coding DNA: TGTGCCAGCAGCGTAGCGGCGGGAGAATCGGATACGCAGTATTTT. The complete variable domain, with remaining parts taken from reference TRBV9 and TRBJ2-3, reads DSGVTQTPKHLITATGQRVTLRCSPRSGDLSVYWYQQSLDQGLQFLIQYYNGEERAKGNILERFSAQQFPDLHSELNLSSLELGDSALYFCASSVAAGESDTQYFGPGTRLTVL.

The chain employs TRBV6-1 and TRBJ1-4; D not resolved. Trimming took 2 bases from V and 4 from J, leaving 11 bases between them. Germline-derived CDR1 and CDR2 are MNHNS and SASEGT. CDR3 size: 15 residues. The CDR3 reads CASSEYYSHNEKLFF. Written as DNA, the CDR3 is TGTGCCAGCAGTGAATATTACAGCCATAATGAAAAACTGTTTTTT.

This sequence joins TRBV7-8 and TRBJ2-1; 7 nucleotides align to TRBD2. V shed 2 bases and J 10 bases; nucleotides not matched to a gene: 20. Germline CDR1 SGHVS, CDR2 FQNEAQ. The length of the CDR3 is 18 residues. The CDR3 nucleotides are TGTGCCAGCAGCTTAACCGCCCCGTTGCGGGAGAGGGGAACGGAGCAGTTCTTC. It specifies CASSLTAPLRERGTEQFF.

The chain combines TRBV9 with TRBJ2-1, with 14 bases matching TRBD2. V lost 2 bases and J lost 7; bases outside the gene matches: 17. CDR3 length: 20 amino acids. CDR1 is SGDLS and CDR2 is YYNGEE in the germline V gene. The CDR3 spells CASSVFPGLAGVDLPNEQFF. The CDR3 DNA reads as TGTGCCAGCAGCGTGTTTCCGGGACTAGCGGGAGTGGATCTCCCTAATGAGCAGTTCTTC.

The V gene is TRBV19, the J gene TRBJ2-4; unclear D gene. Germline V gene sequence: CDR1 LNHDA, CDR2 SQIVND (reference sequence). V lost 3 bases, J lost 0 bases, and 15 bases lay in between. The CDR3 is made up of 17 amino acids. This CDR3 is CASSIPGPGLAKNIQYF. The CDR3 DNA follows: TGTGCCAGTAGTATCCCAGGACCCGGGCTAGCCAAAAACATTCAGTACTTC.

The chain carries TRBV10-1 and TRBJ2-7; D is unresolved. The CDR3 contains 14 residues. Germline V CDR1 and CDR2: WNHNN, SYGVQD (reference sequence). The V end was cut by 2 bases, the J end by 4 bases, with 12 bases between. The CDR3 is CASSEQPFDYEQYF. Here the CDR3 DNA reads TGCGCCAGCAGTGAGCAACCCTTTGATTACGAGCAGTACTTC.

The chain links TRBV6-1 to TRBJ2-7; 11 nucleotides agree with TRBD1. J lost 2 bases, V lost 3 bases, and 0 bases had no gene match. The CDR3 consists of 14 residues. CDR1 is MNHNS and CDR2 is SASEGT in the germline V gene. CDR3 in DNA: TGTGCCAGCAGTGAGGACAGGGGGCCCTACGAGCAGTACTTC. Encoded protein: CASSEDRGPYEQYF.

V gene TRBV7-9 combines with J gene TRBJ2-7; 7 positions agree with TRBD2. CDR1 SEHNR and CDR2 FQNEAQ come from the germline V gene (reference sequence). Germline trimming cut 1 base from V and 3 bases from J; bases unmatched to any gene: 9. There are 16 residues in the CDR3. Here the CDR3 DNA reads TGTGCCAGCAGCTTAGGCCCCTCGACTAGCAACTACGAGCAGTACTTC. Protein sequence: CASSLGPSTSNYEQYF.

The rearrangement uses TRBV30 and TRBJ2-7; no firm D call. The ends were cut back, 2 bases at V and 2 bases at J, with 10 bases in the middle. Germline lookup yields CDR1 GTSNPN and CDR2 SVGIG (reference sequence). The CDR3 covers 13 residues. The CDR3 region has the DNA TGTGCCTGGAGTTATGGCAGAACCTACGAGCAGTACTTC. This gives the protein CAWSYGRTYEQYF.

The DNA for the CDR3 is TGTGCCAGCAGCGTTAACCCTGAAGCTTTCTTT. This gives the protein CASSVNPEAFF. The chain has TRBV7-9 and TRBJ1-1; D gene ambiguous. CDR1 SEHNR and CDR2 FQNEAQ come from the germline V gene (reference sequence). V lost 5 bases to trimming and J lost 6 bases, with 7 bases between them. This CDR3 has 11 residues.